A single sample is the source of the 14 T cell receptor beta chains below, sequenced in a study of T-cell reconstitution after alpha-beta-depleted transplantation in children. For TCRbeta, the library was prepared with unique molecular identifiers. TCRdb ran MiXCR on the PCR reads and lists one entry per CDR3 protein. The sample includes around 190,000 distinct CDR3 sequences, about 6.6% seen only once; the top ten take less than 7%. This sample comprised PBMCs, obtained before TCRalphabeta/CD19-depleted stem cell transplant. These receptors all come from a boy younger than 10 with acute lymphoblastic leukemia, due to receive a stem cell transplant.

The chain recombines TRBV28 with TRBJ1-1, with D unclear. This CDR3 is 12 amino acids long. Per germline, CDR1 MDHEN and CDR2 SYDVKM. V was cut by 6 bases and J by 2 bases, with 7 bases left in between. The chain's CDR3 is CASSLKNTEAFF. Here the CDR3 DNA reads TGTGCCAGCAGCCTTAAAAACACTGAAGCTTTCTTT.

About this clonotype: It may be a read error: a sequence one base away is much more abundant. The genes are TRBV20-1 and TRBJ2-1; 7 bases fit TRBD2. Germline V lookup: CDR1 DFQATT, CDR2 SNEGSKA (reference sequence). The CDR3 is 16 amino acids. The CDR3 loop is CSARDQTGGLYNERFF. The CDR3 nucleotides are TGCAGTGCTAGAGACCAGACGGGAGGACTCTACAATGAGCGGTTCTTC.

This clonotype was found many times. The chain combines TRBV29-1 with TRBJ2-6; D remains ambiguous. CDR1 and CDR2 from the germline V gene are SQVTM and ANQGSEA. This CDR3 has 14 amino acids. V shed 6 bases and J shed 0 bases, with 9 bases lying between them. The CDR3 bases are TGCAGCGTCCACGTGGGCTCTGGGGCCAACGTCCTGACTTTC. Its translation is CSVHVGSGANVLTF.

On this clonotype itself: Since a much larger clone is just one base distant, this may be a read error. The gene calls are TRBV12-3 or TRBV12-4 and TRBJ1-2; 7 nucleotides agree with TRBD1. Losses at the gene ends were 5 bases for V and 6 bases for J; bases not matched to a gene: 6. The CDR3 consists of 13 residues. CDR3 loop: CASSRVTGNGYTF. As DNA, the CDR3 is TGTGCCAGCAGTCGTGTGACAGGGAATGGCTACACCTTC.

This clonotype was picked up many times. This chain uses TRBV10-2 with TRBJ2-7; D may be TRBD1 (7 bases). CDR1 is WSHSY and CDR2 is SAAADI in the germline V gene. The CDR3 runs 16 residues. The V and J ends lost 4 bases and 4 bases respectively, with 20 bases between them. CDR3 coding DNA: TGCGCCAGCAGTGGGGGGGACAGAGCGCCCTCGTACGAGCAGTACTTC. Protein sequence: CASSGGDRAPSYEQYF.

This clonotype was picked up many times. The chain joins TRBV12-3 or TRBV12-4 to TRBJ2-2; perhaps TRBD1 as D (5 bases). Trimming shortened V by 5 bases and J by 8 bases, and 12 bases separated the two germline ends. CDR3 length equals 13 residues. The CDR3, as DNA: TGTGCCAGCAGTCGCCTAGGGGCAGGGGAGCTGTTTTTT. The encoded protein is CASSRLGAGELFF.

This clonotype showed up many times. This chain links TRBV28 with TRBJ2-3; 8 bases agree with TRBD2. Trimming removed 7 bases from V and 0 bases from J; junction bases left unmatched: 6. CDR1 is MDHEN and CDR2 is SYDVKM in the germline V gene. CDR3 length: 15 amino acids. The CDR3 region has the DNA TGTGCCAGCACCGACGGGGGGGGTAGCACAGATACGCAGTATTTT. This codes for CASTDGGGSTDTQYF.

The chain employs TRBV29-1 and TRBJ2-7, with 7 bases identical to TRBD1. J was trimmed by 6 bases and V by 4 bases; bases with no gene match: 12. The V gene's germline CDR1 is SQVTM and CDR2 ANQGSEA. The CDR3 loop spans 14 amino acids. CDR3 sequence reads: CSVGRQGRRSEQYF. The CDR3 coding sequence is TGCAGCGTTGGGAGACAGGGAAGGAGGTCCGAGCAGTACTTC.

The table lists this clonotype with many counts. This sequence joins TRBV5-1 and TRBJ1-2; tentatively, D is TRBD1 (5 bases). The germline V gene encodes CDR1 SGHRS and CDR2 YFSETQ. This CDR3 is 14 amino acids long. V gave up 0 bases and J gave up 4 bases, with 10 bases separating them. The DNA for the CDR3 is TGCGCCAGCAGCTTGGACGGGGCGGGCTATGGCTACACCTTC. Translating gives CASSLDGAGYGYTF.

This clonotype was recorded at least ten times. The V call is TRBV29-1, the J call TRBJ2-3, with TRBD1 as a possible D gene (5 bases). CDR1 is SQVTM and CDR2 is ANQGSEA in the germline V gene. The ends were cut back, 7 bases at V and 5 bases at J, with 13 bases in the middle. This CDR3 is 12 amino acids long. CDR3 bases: TGCAGCGCCGCGACAGACCTAGATACGCAGTATTTT. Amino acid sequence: CSAATDLDTQYF.

Written as DNA, the CDR3 is TGCGCCAGCAGCTTCACCAGGGGGCCGACCTACGAGCAGTACTTC. It specifies CASSFTRGPTYEQYF. The genes are TRBV5-1 and TRBJ2-7, with 8 bases matching TRBD1. The CDR3 loop spans 15 amino acids. With 2 bases clipped from V and 2 bases from J, the junction kept 6 bases outside the gene matches. Germline lookup yields CDR1 SGHRS and CDR2 YFSETQ.

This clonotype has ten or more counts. Here the CDR3 reads CASSFEGQGAFF. The DNA of the CDR3 is TGTGCCAGCAGTTTCGAGGGACAGGGGGCTTTCTTT. The chain carries TRBV28 and TRBJ1-1; 10 positions agree with TRBD1. From germline, CDR1 is MDHEN and CDR2 SYDVKM. The CDR3 spans 12 residues. V shed 3 bases, J shed 11 bases, and the junction held 3 bases outside the gene matches.

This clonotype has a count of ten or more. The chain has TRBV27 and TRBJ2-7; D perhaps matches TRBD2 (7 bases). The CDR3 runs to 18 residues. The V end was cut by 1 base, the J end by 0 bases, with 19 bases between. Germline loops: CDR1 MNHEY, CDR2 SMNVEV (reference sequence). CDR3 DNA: TGTGCCAGCAGTTTATATGGGGGGGCTCCCCAAAGCTCCTACGAGCAGTACTTC. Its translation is CASSLYGGAPQSSYEQYF.

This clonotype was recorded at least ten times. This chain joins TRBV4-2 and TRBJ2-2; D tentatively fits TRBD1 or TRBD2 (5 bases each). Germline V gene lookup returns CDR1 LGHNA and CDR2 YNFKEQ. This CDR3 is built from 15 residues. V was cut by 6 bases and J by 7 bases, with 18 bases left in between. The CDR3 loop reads CASSPGPGGDGELFF. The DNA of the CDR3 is TGTGCCAGCAGTCCGGGACCAGGAGGTGACGGGGAGCTGTTTTTT.